The following is a T cell receptor (beta chain) sequence with its context. Its specificity is not known. TCRdb keeps only in-frame clones here, not all; method: immunoSEQ multiplex PCR. The top ten clones hold approximately 1.5% of a sample with 100,000 to 150,000 clones, roughly 95% of them seen once. The data belong to a study of cytomegalovirus exposure and HLA in healthy donors. General study results and limits: Associated with cytomegalovirus, according to the listing, were 150 to 200 TCR beta chains. Subsequent analysis showed first-cohort TCR clusters tending to co-occur in 120 validation repertoires.

The CDR3 spans 16 residues. The ends lost 2 bases at V and 2 bases at J; junction bases unmatched: 7. Germline assignment: CDR1 SGHAT and CDR2 FQNNGV. This sequence originates from a man in his late teens or twenties in good health and CMV-seronegative. V usage is TRBV11-2 and J usage is TRBJ2-5; TRBD1 aligns across 8 bases. What was sequenced was PBMCs. The CDR3 DNA follows: TGTGCCAGCAGCTTATTAGGCAGGGGGCAGCAAGAGACCCAGTACTTC. Translated: CASSLLGRGQQETQYF.